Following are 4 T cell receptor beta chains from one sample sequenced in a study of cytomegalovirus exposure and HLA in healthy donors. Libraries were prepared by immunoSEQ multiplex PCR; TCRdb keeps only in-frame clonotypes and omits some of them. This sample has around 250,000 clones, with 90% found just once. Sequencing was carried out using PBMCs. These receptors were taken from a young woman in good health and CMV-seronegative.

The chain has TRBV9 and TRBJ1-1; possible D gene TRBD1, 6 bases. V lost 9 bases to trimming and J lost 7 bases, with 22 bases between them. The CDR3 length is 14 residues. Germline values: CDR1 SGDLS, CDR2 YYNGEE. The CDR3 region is CATPRLTGKGEAFF. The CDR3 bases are TGTGCCACCCCGAGACTAACAGGGAAGGGTGAAGCTTTCTTT.

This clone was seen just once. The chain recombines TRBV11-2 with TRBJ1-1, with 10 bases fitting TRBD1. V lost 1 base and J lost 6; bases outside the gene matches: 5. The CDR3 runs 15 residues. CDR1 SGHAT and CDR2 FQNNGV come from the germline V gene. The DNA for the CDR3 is TGTGCCAGCAGCTTAGTGGGACAGGGGATCCCTGAAGCTTTCTTT. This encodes CASSLVGQGIPEAFF.

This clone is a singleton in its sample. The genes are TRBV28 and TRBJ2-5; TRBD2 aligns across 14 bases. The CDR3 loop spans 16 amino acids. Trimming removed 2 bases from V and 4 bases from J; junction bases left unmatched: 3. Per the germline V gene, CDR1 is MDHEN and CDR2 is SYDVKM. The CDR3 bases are TGTGCCAGCAGTTTACCGACTAGCGGGGGGGGAGAGACCCAGTACTTC. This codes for CASSLPTSGGGETQYF.

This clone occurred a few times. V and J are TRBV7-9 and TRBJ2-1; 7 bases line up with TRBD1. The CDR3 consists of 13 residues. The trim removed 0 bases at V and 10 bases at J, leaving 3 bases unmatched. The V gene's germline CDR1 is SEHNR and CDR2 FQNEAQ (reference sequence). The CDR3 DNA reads TGTGCCAGCAGCTTAGCTACGGACAGGGAGCAGTTCTTC. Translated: CASSLATDREQFF.